The sequence of this TCR beta chain was determined in a study of T cells of healthy individuals. A single record per CDR3 protein comes from TCRdb applying MiXCR to the 5' RACE reads. The sample consists of around 98,000 distinct CDR3 sequences, approximately 15% of them appearing once. The CDR3 spans 19 residues. With V trimmed by 1 base and J by 4 bases, 16 bases remained unmatched. CDR1 and CDR2 from the germline V gene are DFQATT and SNEGSKA (reference sequence). This clonotype was sampled from a human donor in good health. The chain recombines TRBV20-1 with TRBJ2-1; 10 bases are shared with TRBD2. CDR3 sequence reads: CSARGPAGKLAGPYNEQFF. The DNA of the CDR3 is TGCAGTGCTAGAGGGCCGGCTGGGAAACTAGCGGGACCGTACAATGAGCAGTTCTTC.